The clone carrying this TCR beta chain was counted a few times. Its antigen is unidentified. Overall study findings and caveats: In terms of TCR gene usage, tumor memory CD4+ T cells clustered together with blood and lymph node memory CD4+ cells, as well as with lymph node naive CD4+ cells. Whole repertoires were not studied in the larger cohort, only one V-J beta rearrangement.

Each CDR3 protein is one row after TCRdb ran MiXCR on the 5' RACE reads. The sample includes under 60,000 distinct CDR3 sequences, around 26% seen only once; the top ten take under 2.5%. This CDR3 spans 13 amino acids. Germline loops: CDR1 SGDLS, CDR2 YYNGEE. V was pared by 3 bases and J by 1 base, with 7 bases between. This TCR was sampled from a female donor with breast cancer. The chain links TRBV9 to TRBJ1-1; the D gene is possibly TRBD1 (6 bases). The sequencing input was naive CD4+ T cells sorted from blood. Subset indicated: naive CD4+ T cells, CD4+CD45RA+CD25-. In nucleotides, the CDR3 is TGTGCCAGCAGCGAAGGGGGGAACACTGAAGCTTTCTTT. This gives the protein CASSEGGNTEAFF.